This T cell receptor (beta chain) was captured in a study of T cell responses to AZD1222 COVID-19 vaccine. Germline loops: CDR1 LGHNA, CDR2 YSLEER. Trimming pared 0 bases from V and 8 bases from J, leaving 11 bases between. CDR3 length: 14 amino acids. Here immunoSEQ multiplex PCR was the method, and the copy in TCRdb shows in-frame clones only, minus some. The sample has approximately 130,000 clones; approximately 91% are singletons. This receptor was obtained from an adult in good health. Material: peripheral blood, obtained on day 0 of AZD1222 vaccination. This chain connects TRBV4-3 to TRBJ2-1; possibly TRBD1 for D (6 bases). In nucleotides, the CDR3 is TGCGCCAGCAGCCAAGATACAGGGCGGGATGAGCAGTTCTTC. Its protein is CASSQDTGRDEQFF.